This T cell receptor beta chain was obtained from a study of identical twins. TCRdb used MiXCR to reprocess the 5' RACE reads, holding one entry per CDR3 protein. The profile covers some 1,600,000 distinct CDR3 sequences, with about 32% appearing a single time and more than 0.25% taken by the ten largest. V gave up 7 bases and J gave up 5 bases, with 16 bases separating them. Germline CDR1 and CDR2: SGHRS and YFSETQ. The CDR3 extends over 14 amino acids. This clonotype was observed a handful of times. V gene TRBV5-1 combines with J gene TRBJ2-1, with TRBD2 as a possible D gene (7 bases). Source material: cord blood. This TCR was recovered from a newborn girl in good health. CDR3 in DNA: TGCGCCAGCGCGGTAGGGGGGGGAAACAATGAGCAGTTCTTC. This gives the protein CASAVGGGNNEQFF.